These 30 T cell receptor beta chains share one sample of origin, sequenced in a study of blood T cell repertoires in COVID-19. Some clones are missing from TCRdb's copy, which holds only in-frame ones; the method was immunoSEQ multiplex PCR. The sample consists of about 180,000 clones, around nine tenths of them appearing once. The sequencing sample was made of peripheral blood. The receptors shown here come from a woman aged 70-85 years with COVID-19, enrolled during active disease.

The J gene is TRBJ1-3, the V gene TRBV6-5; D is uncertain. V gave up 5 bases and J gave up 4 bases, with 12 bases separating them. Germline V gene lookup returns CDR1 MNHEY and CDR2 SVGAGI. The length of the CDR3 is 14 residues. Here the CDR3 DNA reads TGTGCCAGCAGTACTCAGGTGGCGGGAAACACCATATATTTT. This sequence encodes CASSTQVAGNTIYF.

The chain's CDR3 is CASSQDPRDFSGANVLTF. The CDR3 nucleotides read TGTGCCAGCAGCCAAGACCCAAGGGACTTCTCTGGGGCCAACGTCCTGACTTTC. The rearrangement links TRBV4-2 to TRBJ2-6; possibly TRBD2 for D (6 bases). Per the germline V gene, CDR1 is LGHNA and CDR2 is YNFKEQ. The V end lost 0 bases, the J end lost 0 bases, and 12 bases lay between the germline ends. This CDR3 is built from 18 residues.

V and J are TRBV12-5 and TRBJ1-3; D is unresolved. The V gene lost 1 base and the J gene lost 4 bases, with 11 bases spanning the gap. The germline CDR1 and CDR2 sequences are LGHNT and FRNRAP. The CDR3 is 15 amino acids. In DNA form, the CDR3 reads TGTGCTAGTGGTTTGGGGCCGGGTACAGGAAACACCATATATTTT. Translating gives CASGLGPGTGNTIYF.

CDR3 nucleotide sequence: TGTGCCAGCAGCTTAAGGGACAGGGGTGACACCATATATTTT. The encoded protein is CASSLRDRGDTIYF. The genes are TRBV7-2 and TRBJ1-3; 10 nucleotides match TRBD1. With 2 bases clipped from V and 8 bases from J, the junction kept 3 bases outside the gene matches. This CDR3 is 14 amino acids long. Germline V lookup: CDR1 SGHTA, CDR2 FQGNSA. Based on the CDR3 plus reference TRBV7-2 and TRBJ1-3, the full variable domain is GAGVSQSPSNKVTEKGKDVELRCDPISGHTALYWYRQSLGQGLEFLIYFQGNSAPDKSGLPSDRFSAERTGGSVSTLTIQRTQQEDSAVYLCASSLRDRGDTIYFGEGSWLTVV.

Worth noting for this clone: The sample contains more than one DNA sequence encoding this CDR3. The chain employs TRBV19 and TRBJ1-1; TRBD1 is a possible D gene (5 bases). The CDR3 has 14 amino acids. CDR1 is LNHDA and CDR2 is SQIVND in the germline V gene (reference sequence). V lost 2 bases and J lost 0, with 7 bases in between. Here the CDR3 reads CASSIQGVNTEAFF. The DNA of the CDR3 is TGTGCCAGTAGTATACAGGGTGTGAACACTGAAGCTTTCTTT.

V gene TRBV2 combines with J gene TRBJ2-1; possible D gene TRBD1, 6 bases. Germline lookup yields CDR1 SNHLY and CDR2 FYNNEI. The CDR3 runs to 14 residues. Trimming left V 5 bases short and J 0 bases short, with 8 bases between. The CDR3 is CASSPGDSYNEQFF. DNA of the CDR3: TGTGCCAGCAGTCCAGGGGACTCCTACAATGAGCAGTTCTTC.

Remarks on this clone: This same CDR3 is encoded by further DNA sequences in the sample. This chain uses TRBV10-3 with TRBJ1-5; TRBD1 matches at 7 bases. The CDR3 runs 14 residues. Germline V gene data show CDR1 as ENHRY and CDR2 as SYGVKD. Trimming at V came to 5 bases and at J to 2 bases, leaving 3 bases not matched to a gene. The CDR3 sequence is CAISPGGGNQPQHF. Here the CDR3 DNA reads TGTGCCATCAGTCCAGGGGGTGGCAATCAGCCCCAGCATTTT.

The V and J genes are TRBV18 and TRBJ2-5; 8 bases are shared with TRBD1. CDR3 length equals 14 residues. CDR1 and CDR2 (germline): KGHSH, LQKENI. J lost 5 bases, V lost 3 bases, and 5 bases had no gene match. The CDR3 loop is CASSPDRVGETQYF. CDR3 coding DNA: TGTGCCAGCTCACCGGACAGGGTTGGGGAGACCCAGTACTTC.

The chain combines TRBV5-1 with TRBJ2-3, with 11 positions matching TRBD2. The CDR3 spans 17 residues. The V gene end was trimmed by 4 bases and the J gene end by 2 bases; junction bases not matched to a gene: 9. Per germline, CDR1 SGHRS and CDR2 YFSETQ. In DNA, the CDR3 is TGCGCCAGCAGCCGAGGGGGACTAGCGGATATCACAGATACGCAGTATTTT. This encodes CASSRGGLADITDTQYF.

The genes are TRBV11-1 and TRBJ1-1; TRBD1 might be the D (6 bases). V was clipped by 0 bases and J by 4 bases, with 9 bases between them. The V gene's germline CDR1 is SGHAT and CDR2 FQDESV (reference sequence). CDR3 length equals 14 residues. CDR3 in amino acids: CASSLALGGTEAFF. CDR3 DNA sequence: TGTGCCAGCAGCTTAGCGCTAGGGGGCACTGAAGCTTTCTTT.

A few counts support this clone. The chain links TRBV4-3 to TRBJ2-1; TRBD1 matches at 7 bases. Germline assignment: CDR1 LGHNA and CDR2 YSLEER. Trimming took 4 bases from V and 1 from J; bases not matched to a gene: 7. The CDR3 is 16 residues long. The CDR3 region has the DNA TGCGCCAGCAGCCGCACACAGGGGTATTCCTACAATGAGCAGTTCTTC. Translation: CASSRTQGYSYNEQFF.

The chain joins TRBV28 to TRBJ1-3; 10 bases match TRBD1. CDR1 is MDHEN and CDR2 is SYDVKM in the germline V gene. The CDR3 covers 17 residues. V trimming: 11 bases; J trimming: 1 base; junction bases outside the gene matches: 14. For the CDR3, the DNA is TGTGCCGGCCGGGACGGGACAGGGGCGAGATCTGGAAACACCATATATTTT. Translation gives CAGRDGTGARSGNTIYF.

Written as DNA, the CDR3 is TGTGCCACCAGCAGACAGGGGGCTGTCGCTGAAGCTTTCTTT. Translated: CATSRQGAVAEAFF. V and J are TRBV15 and TRBJ1-1, with 8 bases identical to TRBD1. CDR1 and CDR2 from the germline V gene are LNHNV and YYDKDF (reference sequence). J gave up 6 bases and V 2 bases, and 5 bases lay outside the gene matches. The CDR3 runs to 14 residues.

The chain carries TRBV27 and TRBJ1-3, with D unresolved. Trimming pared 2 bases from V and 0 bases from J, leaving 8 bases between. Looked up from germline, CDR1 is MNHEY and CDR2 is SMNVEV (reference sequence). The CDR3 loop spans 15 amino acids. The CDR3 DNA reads TGTGCCAGCAGTTTAATGGGCACCTCTGGAAACACCATATATTTT. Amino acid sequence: CASSLMGTSGNTIYF.

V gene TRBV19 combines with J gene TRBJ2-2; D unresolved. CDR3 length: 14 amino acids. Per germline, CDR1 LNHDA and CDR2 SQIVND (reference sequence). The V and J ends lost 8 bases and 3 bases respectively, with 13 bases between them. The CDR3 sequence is CASCLGSDTGELFF. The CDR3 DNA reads TGTGCCAGTTGCCTCGGGTCGGACACCGGGGAGCTGTTTTTT.

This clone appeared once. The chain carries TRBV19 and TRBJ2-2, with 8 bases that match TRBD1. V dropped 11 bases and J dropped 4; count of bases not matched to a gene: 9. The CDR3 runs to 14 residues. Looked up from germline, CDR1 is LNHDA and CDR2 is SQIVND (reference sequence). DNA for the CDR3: TGTGCCGGACAGGGCGGTCTCGGCACCGGGGAGCTGTTTTTT. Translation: CAGQGGLGTGELFF.

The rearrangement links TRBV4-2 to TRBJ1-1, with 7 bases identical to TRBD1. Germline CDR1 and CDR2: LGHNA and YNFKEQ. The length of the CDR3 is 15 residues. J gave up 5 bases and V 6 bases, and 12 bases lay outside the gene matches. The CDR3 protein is CASRGLDREVTEAFF. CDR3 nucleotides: TGTGCCAGCAGGGGATTAGACAGGGAGGTGACTGAAGCTTTCTTT.

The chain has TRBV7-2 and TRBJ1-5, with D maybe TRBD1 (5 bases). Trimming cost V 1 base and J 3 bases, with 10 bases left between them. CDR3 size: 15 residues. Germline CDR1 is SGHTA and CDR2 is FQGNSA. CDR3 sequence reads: CASSLVRDFNQPQHF. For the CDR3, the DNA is TGTGCCAGCAGCTTAGTAAGGGACTTCAATCAGCCCCAGCATTTT.

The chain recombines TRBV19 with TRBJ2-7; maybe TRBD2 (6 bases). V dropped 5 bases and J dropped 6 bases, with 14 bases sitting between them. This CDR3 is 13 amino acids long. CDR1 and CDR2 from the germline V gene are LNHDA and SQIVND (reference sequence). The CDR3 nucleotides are TGTGCCAGTAGTGAGAAACTAGCAACCGAGCAGTACTTC. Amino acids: CASSEKLATEQYF.

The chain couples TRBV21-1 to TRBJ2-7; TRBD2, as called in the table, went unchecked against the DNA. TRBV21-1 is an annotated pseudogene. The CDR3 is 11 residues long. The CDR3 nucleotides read TGTGCCATAAAGGGAGGCTACGAGCAGTACTTC. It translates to CAIKGGYEQYF.

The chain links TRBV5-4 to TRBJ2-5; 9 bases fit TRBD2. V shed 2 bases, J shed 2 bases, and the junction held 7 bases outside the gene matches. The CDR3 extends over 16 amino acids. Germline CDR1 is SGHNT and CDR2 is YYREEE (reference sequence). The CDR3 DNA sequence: TGTGCCAGCAGCTTATCCGCTAGCGGGATTCAAGAGACCCAGTACTTC. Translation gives CASSLSASGIQETQYF.

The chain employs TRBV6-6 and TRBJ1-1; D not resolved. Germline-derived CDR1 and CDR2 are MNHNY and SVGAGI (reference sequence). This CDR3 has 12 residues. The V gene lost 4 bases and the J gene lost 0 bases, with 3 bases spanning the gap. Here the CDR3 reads CASSFVNTEAFF. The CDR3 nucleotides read TGTGCCAGCAGTTTCGTGAACACTGAAGCTTTCTTT.

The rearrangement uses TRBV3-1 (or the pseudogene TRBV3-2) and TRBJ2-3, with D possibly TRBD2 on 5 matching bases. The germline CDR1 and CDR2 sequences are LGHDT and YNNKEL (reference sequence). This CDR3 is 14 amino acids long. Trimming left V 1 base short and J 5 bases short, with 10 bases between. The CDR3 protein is CASSQAQTRDTQYF. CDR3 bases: TGTGCCAGCAGCCAAGCGCAAACTAGAGATACGCAGTATTTT.

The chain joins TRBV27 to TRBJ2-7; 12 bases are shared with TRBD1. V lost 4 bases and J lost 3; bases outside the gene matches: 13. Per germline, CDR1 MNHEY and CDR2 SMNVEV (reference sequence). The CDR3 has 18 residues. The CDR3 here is CASSYGTGGSGGGYEQYF. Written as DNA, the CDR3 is TGTGCCAGCAGTTACGGGACAGGGGGCTCGGGTGGTGGCTACGAGCAGTACTTC.

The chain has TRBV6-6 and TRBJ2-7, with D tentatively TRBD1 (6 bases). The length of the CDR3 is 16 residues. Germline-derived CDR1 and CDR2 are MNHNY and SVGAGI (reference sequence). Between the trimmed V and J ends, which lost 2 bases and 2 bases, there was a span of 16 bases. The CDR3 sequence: CASSYGASGAPYEQYF. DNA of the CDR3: TGTGCCAGCAGTTACGGGGCCTCAGGGGCCCCCTACGAGCAGTACTTC.

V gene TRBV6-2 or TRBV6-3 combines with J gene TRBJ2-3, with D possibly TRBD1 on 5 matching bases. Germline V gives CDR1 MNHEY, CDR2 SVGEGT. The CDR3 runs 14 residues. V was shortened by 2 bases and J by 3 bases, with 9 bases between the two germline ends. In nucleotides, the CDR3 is TGTGCCAGCAGTTACGATGGGGCGACAGATACGCAGTATTTT. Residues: CASSYDGATDTQYF.

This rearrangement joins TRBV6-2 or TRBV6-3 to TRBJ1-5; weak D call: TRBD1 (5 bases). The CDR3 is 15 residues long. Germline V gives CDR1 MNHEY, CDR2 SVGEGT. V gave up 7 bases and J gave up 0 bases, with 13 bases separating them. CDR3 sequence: CASNPDSFSNQPQHF. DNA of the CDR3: TGTGCCAGCAACCCCGACAGTTTTAGCAATCAGCCCCAGCATTTT.

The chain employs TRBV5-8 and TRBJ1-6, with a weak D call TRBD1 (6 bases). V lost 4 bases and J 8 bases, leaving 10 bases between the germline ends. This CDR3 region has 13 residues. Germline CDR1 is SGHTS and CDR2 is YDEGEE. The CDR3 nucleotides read TGTGCCAGCAGCAGGGACATGGATTCACCCCTCCACTTT. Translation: CASSRDMDSPLHF.

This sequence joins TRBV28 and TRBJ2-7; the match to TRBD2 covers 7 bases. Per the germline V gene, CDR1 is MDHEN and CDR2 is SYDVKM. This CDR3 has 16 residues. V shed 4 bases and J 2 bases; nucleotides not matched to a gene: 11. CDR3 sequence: CASSSTLGGETYEQYF. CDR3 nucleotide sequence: TGTGCCAGCAGTTCAACCCTTGGGGGGGAAACCTACGAGCAGTACTTC.

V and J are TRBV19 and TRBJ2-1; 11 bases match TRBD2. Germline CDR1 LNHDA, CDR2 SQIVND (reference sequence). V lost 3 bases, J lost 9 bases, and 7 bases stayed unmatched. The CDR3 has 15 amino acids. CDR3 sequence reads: CASSITSGSFGEQFF. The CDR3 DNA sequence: TGTGCCAGTAGTATTACTAGCGGGAGTTTCGGTGAGCAGTTCTTC.